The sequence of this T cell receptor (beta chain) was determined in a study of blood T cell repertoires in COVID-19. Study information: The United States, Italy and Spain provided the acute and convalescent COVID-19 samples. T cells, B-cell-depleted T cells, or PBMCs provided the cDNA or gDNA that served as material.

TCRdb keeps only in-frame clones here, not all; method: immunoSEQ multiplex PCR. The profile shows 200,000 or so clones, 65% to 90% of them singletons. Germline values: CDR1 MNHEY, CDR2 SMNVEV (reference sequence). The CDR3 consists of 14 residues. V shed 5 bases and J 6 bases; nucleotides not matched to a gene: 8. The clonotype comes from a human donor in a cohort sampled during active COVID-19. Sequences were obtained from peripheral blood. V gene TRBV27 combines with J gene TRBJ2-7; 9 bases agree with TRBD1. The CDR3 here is CASSPRDRASEQYF. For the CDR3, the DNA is TGTGCCAGCAGTCCGAGGGACAGGGCCAGCGAGCAGTACTTC.